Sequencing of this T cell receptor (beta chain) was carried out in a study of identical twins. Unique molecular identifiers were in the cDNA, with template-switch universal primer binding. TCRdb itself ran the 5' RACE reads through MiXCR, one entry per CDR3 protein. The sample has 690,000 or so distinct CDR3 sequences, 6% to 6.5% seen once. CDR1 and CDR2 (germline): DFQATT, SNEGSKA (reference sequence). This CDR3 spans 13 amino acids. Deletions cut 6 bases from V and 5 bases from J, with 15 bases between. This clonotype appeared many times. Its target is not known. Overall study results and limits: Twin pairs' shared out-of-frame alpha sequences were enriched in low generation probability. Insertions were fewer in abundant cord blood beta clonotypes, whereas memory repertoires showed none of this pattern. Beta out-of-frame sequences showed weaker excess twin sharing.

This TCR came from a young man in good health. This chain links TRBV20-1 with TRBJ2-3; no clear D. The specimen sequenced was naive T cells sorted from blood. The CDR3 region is CSAGSSQEDTQYF. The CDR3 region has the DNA TGCAGTGCGGGAAGCTCTCAGGAAGATACGCAGTATTTT.